This T cell receptor (beta chain) is from a study of graft-versus-host responses after intestinal transplantation. Study summary: As for transplant type, recipients had multivisceral, liver-intestinal, or isolated intestinal grafts. Once they had received anti-thymocyte globulin induction, all recipients took tacrolimus and steroids for three to four years. Findings of the study overall: GvH clones were identified in recipient marrow, with some first appearing in ileum or blood.

Trimming removed 4 bases from V and 5 bases from J; junction bases left unmatched: 8. There are 14 residues in the CDR3. From germline, CDR1 is SGHDN and CDR2 FVKESK. Here immunoSEQ multiplex PCR was the method, and the copy in TCRdb shows in-frame clones only, minus some. In the table there are 90,000 to 120,000 clones, roughly 87% of which are singletons. To note about this clone: The antigen remains unidentified.

The sample was unstimulated CD4+ T cells sorted from spleen or lymph node cells, taken before transplant. This receptor was identified in a human donor who was the organ donor for an intestinal transplant. The rearrangement uses TRBV14 and TRBJ2-7; 7 nucleotides match TRBD1. CDR3 DNA sequence: TGTGCCAGCAGCCTTGGACAGGTCTGGGACGAGCAGTACTTC. Translating gives CASSLGQVWDEQYF.